This T cell receptor beta chain was sequenced in a study of blood T cell repertoires in COVID-19. Study details: T cells, B-cell-depleted T cells, or PBMCs supplied cDNA or gDNA.

The CDR3 sequence is 15 residues long. CDR1 WNHNN and CDR2 SYGVQD come from the germline V gene (reference sequence). V shed 3 bases and J shed 4 bases, with 16 bases lying between them. Profiling relied on immunoSEQ multiplex PCR, and the TCRdb table lists in-frame clones only, not all of them. The sample lists 150,000 to 200,000 clones, 79% occurring once. This clone has a handful of counts. This sequence originates from a woman aged 65 to 85 in a cohort exposed to, infected with or recovered from COVID-19 (not recorded which). The rearrangement uses TRBV10-1 and TRBJ2-7; TRBD2 might be the D (6 bases). Sequencing was performed on PBMCs or T cells enriched from blood (not recorded which). The CDR3 DNA is TGCGCCAGCAGTGAATCCGCGGGAAGCGTTTACGAGCAGTACTTC. Translation: CASSESAGSVYEQYF.